These T cell receptor beta chains were read from a single sample in a study of T cell responses to AZD1222 COVID-19 vaccine. Sequencing used immunoSEQ multiplex PCR; TCRdb keeps in-frame clones, though not all of them. The sample holds over 130,000 clones; under 95% are singletons and the top ten take roughly 5%. This specimen was peripheral blood, taken on day 0 of AZD1222 vaccination. The origin of the receptors is an adult in good health. The CDR3 runs from the conserved cysteine through the conserved F or W. D genes are given only for firm matches. A clone size is listed for some rows: how often the clone was seen (once, few, many), or a class if it is expanded.

size	D	J	V	CDR3	DNA
-	TRBD2	TRBJ2-1	TRBV12-3/TRBV12-4	CASGRASYNEQFF	TGTGCCAGCGGGAGGGCCTCCTACAATGAGCAGTTCTTC
-	-	TRBJ1-6	TRBV18	CASSPLSRGDSPLHF	TGTGCCAGCTCACCACTTTCCCGAGGAGATTCACCCCTCCACTTT
-	-	TRBJ2-2	TRBV18	CASSPIGGVGTGELFF	TGTGCCAGCTCACCGATAGGCGGGGTTGGCACCGGGGAGCTGTTTTTT
-	-	TRBJ1-1	TRBV9	CASSPTGTENTEAFF	TGTGCCAGCAGCCCGACCGGGACTGAGAACACTGAAGCTTTCTTT
-	-	TRBJ2-7	TRBV7-9	CASSLSGTTYEQYF	TGTGCCAGCAGCTTATCGGGTACTACCTACGAGCAGTACTTC
-	-	TRBJ2-2	TRBV24-1	CATSDTGNTGELFF	TGTGCCACCAGTGACACAGGGAACACCGGGGAGCTGTTTTTT
-	TRBD2	TRBJ2-1	TRBV9	CASSARGLVNEQFF	TGTGCCAGCAGCGCTCGGGGACTAGTCAATGAGCAGTTCTTC
-	-	TRBJ2-7	TRBV11-2	CASSSIKTGSGTYEQYF	TGTGCCAGCAGCTCCATTAAAACGGGCTCCGGGACCTACGAGCAGTACTTC
-	-	TRBJ1-6	TRBV25-1	CASSVSPAHLHF	TGTGCCAGCAGTGTATCCCCAGCACACCTCCACTTT
-	-	TRBJ2-7	TRBV2	CASRLPPGRQYF	TGTGCCAGCAGACTCCCTCCAGGGCGGCAGTACTTC
-	TRBD1	TRBJ1-5	TRBV7-8	CASSLAGTGVLGQPQHF	TGTGCCAGCAGCTTGGCCGGGACAGGGGTGCTCGGGCAGCCCCAGCATTTT
-	-	TRBJ1-1	TRBV19	CASMRAQNTEAFF	TGTGCCAGTATGAGGGCACAGAACACTGAAGCTTTCTTT
-	-	TRBJ1-1	TRBV18	CASSTRVSGVNMNTEAFF	TGTGCCAGCTCTACGCGAGTCTCAGGGGTAAATATGAACACTGAAGCTTTCTTT
-	-	TRBJ1-3	TRBV7-2	CASSPGRGASSGNTIYF	TGTGCCAGCAGCCCAGGCAGGGGCGCGAGCTCTGGAAACACCATATATTTT
-	-	TRBJ1-1	TRBV5-1	CASSREGATEAFF	TGCGCCAGCAGCCGGGAGGGCGCCACTGAAGCTTTCTTT
-	TRBD2	TRBJ2-3	TRBV9	CASSVLAGGPADTQYF	TGTGCCAGCAGCGTCTTAGCGGGGGGGCCCGCAGATACGCAGTATTTT
-	TRBD2	TRBJ2-7	TRBV7-9	CASSLGGLKSYEQYF	TGTGCCAGCAGCTTAGGGGGACTAAAATCCTACGAGCAGTACTTC
-	-	TRBJ1-4	TRBV2	CASSSGWGPEKLFF	TGTGCCAGCAGTTCAGGCTGGGGCCCTGAAAAACTGTTTTTT
-	-	TRBJ1-2	TRBV4-1	CASSQEARDRTF	TGCGCCAGCAGCCAAGAGGCCCGAGATAGGACCTTC
-	TRBD1	TRBJ1-6	TRBV6-5	CASSSTGDSYNSPLHF	TGTGCCAGCAGTTCAACAGGGGACTCCTATAATTCACCCCTCCACTTT
-	-	TRBJ2-7	TRBV7-9	CASSFDYEQYF	TGTGCCAGCAGCTTCGACTACGAGCAGTACTTC
-	TRBD1	TRBJ1-6	TRBV19	CASSRDRVNSPLHF	TGTGCCAGTAGCCGGGACAGGGTTAATTCACCCCTCCACTTT
-	-	TRBJ2-5	TRBV2	CASSEGETQYF	TGTGCCAGCAGTGAAGGAGAGACCCAGTACTTC
-	TRBD1	TRBJ2-6	TRBV6-1	CASLGDSSGANVLTF	TGTGCCAGTCTGGGGGACAGCTCTGGGGCCAACGTCCTGACTTTC
-	TRBD1	TRBJ1-5	TRBV7-2	CASSGDRVQPQHF	TGTGCCAGCAGCGGGGACAGGGTCCAGCCCCAGCATTTT
few	-	TRBJ1-1	TRBV6-5	CASSYGGVNTEAFF	TGTGCCAGCAGTTATGGAGGTGTGAACACTGAAGCTTTCTTT
-	-	TRBJ2-5	TRBV18	CASSLDLAQETQYF	TGTGCCAGCTCCCTGGACTTGGCCCAAGAGACCCAGTACTTC
-	TRBD1	TRBJ1-5	TRBV15	CATSSGRTGPYSNQPQHF	TGTGCCACCAGCAGTGGGAGGACAGGGCCTTATAGCAATCAGCCCCAGCATTTT
-	TRBD1	TRBJ1-4	TRBV5-1	CASSLREGQNNEKLFF	TGCGCCAGCAGCCTGAGGGAGGGACAGAATAATGAAAAACTGTTTTTT
-	-	TRBJ1-2	TRBV2	CASSDAGGDYGYTF	TGTGCCAGCAGTGACGCGGGGGGGGACTATGGCTACACCTTC
-	TRBD1	TRBJ2-7	TRBV28	CASRDRDRAAYEQYF	TGTGCCAGCAGAGACCGGGACAGGGCCGCCTACGAGCAGTACTTC
-	-	TRBJ2-7	TRBV11-3	CASRRESLPYEQYF	TGTGCCAGCAGGAGGGAGAGCCTCCCCTACGAGCAGTACTTC